The 17 T cell receptor beta chains below were found in one sample sequenced in a study of blood T cell repertoires in COVID-19. Using immunoSEQ multiplex PCR, the repertoire was profiled, and TCRdb retains in-frame clones only, with some absent. The table includes 150,000 to 200,000 clones, 90% to 95% detected once. Sequences were obtained from peripheral blood. The receptors were sampled from a man younger than 45 with COVID-19, enrolled during active disease.

This clone has only one observation. This chain uses TRBV30 with TRBJ1-2, with D possibly matching TRBD1 (5 bases). Trimming removed 1 base from V and 7 bases from J, with 13 bases in between. CDR3 length: 13 amino acids. CDR1 is GTSNPN and CDR2 is SVGIG in the germline V gene (reference sequence). In DNA form, the CDR3 reads TGTGCCTGGAGTGCGACGTCAGGGCCTGGCTACACCTTC. Translation: CAWSATSGPGYTF.

The chain recombines TRBV6-2 or TRBV6-3 with TRBJ1-6, with D tentatively TRBD1 (5 bases). Trimming shortened V by 0 bases and J by 5 bases, and 8 bases separated the two germline ends. CDR1 MNHEY and CDR2 SVGEGT come from the germline V gene. CDR3 size: 15 residues. Here the CDR3 reads CASSYSTVNNSPLHF. Here the CDR3 DNA reads TGTGCCAGCAGTTACTCGACAGTTAATAATTCACCCCTCCACTTT.

The chain links TRBV7-2 to TRBJ2-1; TRBD2 is a possible D gene (7 bases). Germline V lookup: CDR1 SGHTA, CDR2 FQGNSA. Trimming stripped 5 bases from V and 7 bases from J, with 18 bases between. The CDR3 consists of 15 residues. The CDR3: CASSGGGRDANEQFF. The CDR3 DNA follows: TGTGCCAGCAGCGGCGGGGGCCGAGACGCAAATGAGCAGTTCTTC.

V usage is TRBV4-2 and J usage is TRBJ2-7, with 8 bases aligning to TRBD2. This CDR3 is 14 amino acids long. From germline, CDR1 is LGHNA and CDR2 YNFKEQ. Trimming removed 0 bases from V and 6 bases from J; junction bases left unmatched: 4. Written as DNA, the CDR3 is TGTGCCAGCAGCCAAGAAGCGGGGGAAACCGAGCAGTACTTC. It is translated as CASSQEAGETEQYF.

The gene calls are TRBV27 and TRBJ2-1; D may be TRBD2 (7 bases). Trimming removed 9 bases at V and 6 bases at J, with 15 bases between. The CDR3 is 13 amino acids. Germline V gene data show CDR1 as MNHEY and CDR2 as SMNVEV (reference sequence). CDR3 amino acids: CASGGGLFNEQFF. In nucleotides, the CDR3 is TGTGCCAGTGGGGGGGGGCTCTTCAATGAGCAGTTCTTC.

J is TRBJ1-2 and V is TRBV5-4; 10 nucleotides line up with TRBD1. Germline V gene data show CDR1 as SGHNT and CDR2 as YYREEE (reference sequence). The CDR3 is made up of 17 amino acids. J gave up 4 bases and V 4 bases, and 13 bases lay outside the gene matches. The CDR3 DNA reads TGTGCCAGCAGCCCCCGGGACAGGGGTCGCGGATCCTATGGCTACACCTTC. This sequence encodes CASSPRDRGRGSYGYTF.

V usage is TRBV4-1 and J usage is TRBJ1-5; 10 bases are a match to TRBD1. The junction had 6 bases not matched to a gene; V was cut back by 4 bases and J by 12 bases. From germline, CDR1 is MGHRA and CDR2 YSYEKL. The CDR3 has 13 residues. The CDR3 here is CASSPRTGGFQHF. Written as DNA, the CDR3 is TGCGCCAGCAGCCCCCGGACAGGGGGTTTCCAGCATTTT.

The chain combines TRBV19 with TRBJ2-1; 8 nucleotides line up with TRBD2. V trimming: 1 base; J trimming: 3 bases; junction bases outside the gene matches: 8. The CDR3 contains 17 residues. CDR1 is LNHDA and CDR2 is SQIVND in the germline V gene (reference sequence). The CDR3 here is CASSIGGRLAGYNEQFF. DNA of the CDR3: TGTGCCAGTAGTATAGGGGGTCGGCTAGCGGGCTACAATGAGCAGTTCTTC. The full variable domain, in which reference TRBV19 and TRBJ2-1 provide the parts outside the CDR3, is DGGITQSPKYLFRKEGQNVTLSCEQNLNHDAMYWYRQDPGQGLRLIYYSQIVNDFQKGDIAEGYSVSREKKESFPLTVTSAQKNPTAFYLCASSIGGRLAGYNEQFFGPGTRLTVL.

The chain carries TRBV2 and TRBJ1-2; D is uncertain. V lost 3 bases and J lost 0, with 17 bases in between. The CDR3 totals 17 residues. Germline values: CDR1 SNHLY, CDR2 FYNNEI. DNA for the CDR3: TGTGCCAGCAGTGATTTACAGCCTCAAAATACTAACTATGGCTACACCTTC. This gives the protein CASSDLQPQNTNYGYTF.

This clone has a single count. V is TRBV6-1 and J is TRBJ1-5; maybe TRBD1 (5 bases). Germline V gene lookup returns CDR1 MNHNS and CDR2 SASEGT. The germline V and J ends were trimmed by 1 base and 6 bases, with 16 bases remaining between them. CDR3 size: 16 residues. The CDR3 loop is CASSEVTGGPIQPQHF. The CDR3 coding sequence is TGTGCCAGCAGTGAAGTAACGGGGGGTCCAATTCAGCCCCAGCATTTT.

The DNA of the CDR3 is TGTGCCAGCAGCCCGGGGGGGCGGGACACCGGGGAGCTGTTTTTT. It translates to CASSPGGRDTGELFF. The chain couples TRBV11-3 to TRBJ2-2; TRBD2 matches at 8 bases. The CDR3 totals 15 residues. J gave up 3 bases and V 5 bases, and 5 bases lay outside the gene matches. Germline loops: CDR1 SGHNT, CDR2 YENEEA. Full variable domain (rest looked up from reference TRBV11-3 and TRBJ2-2): EAGVVQSPRYKIIEKKQPVAFWCNPISGHNTLYWYLQNLGQGPELLIRYENEEAVDDSQLPKDRFSAERLKGVDSTLKIQPAELGDSAVYLCASSPGGRDTGELFFGEGSRLTVL.

J is TRBJ1-2 and V is TRBV7-9; 7 bases agree with TRBD1. V lost 5 bases and J lost 4; bases outside the gene matches: 10. Germline V gene lookup returns CDR1 SEHNR and CDR2 FQNEAQ (reference sequence). The CDR3 loop spans 15 amino acids. The CDR3 nucleotides read TGTGCCAGCAGCCTCGGACAGGATCCCACCTATGGCTACACCTTC. Encoded protein: CASSLGQDPTYGYTF.

The chain links TRBV30 to TRBJ1-1, with D tentatively TRBD1 (5 bases). The CDR3 has 12 amino acids. V lost 5 bases, J lost 5 bases, and 12 bases lay in between. Germline lookup yields CDR1 GTSNPN and CDR2 SVGIG (reference sequence). The CDR3 nucleotides are TGTGCCTGGGGGGACTTAGGGACTGAAGCTTTCTTT. It codes for CAWGDLGTEAFF.

V gene TRBV6-5 combines with J gene TRBJ1-2; TRBD1 matches 9 bases. Germline-derived CDR1 and CDR2 are MNHEY and SVGAGI. Unmatched junction bases numbered 7, after V lost 7 bases and J lost 4 bases. The CDR3 length is 14 residues. CDR3 region: CASNHRGQVYGYTF. CDR3 in DNA: TGTGCCAGCAATCACAGGGGGCAGGTCTATGGCTACACCTTC.

The chain employs TRBV6-5 and TRBJ1-1, with 10 nucleotides matching TRBD1. Germline V gives CDR1 MNHEY, CDR2 SVGAGI. The J segment lost 4 bases and the V segment lost 6 bases, leaving 8 bases of the junction unmatched. The CDR3 spans 15 residues. The CDR3 sequence is CASRFQTGGFTEAFF. The CDR3 DNA follows: TGTGCCAGCAGATTCCAGACAGGGGGCTTCACTGAAGCTTTCTTT.

V and J are TRBV10-2 and TRBJ1-6; D not certain. V was clipped by 0 bases and J by 8 bases, with 11 bases between them. In germline, CDR1 is WSHSY, CDR2 SAAADI. The CDR3 runs to 15 residues. In DNA form, the CDR3 reads TGCGCCAGCAGTGAGTCGATGGGCATCTATTCACCCCTCCACTTT. Translating it yields CASSESMGIYSPLHF.

This rearrangement joins TRBV19 to TRBJ2-5, with 7 bases that match TRBD1. CDR3 size: 14 residues. CDR1 and CDR2 (germline): LNHDA, SQIVND (reference sequence). After removal of 4 bases from V and 3 bases from J, the junction contained 5 bases not matched to a gene. This chain's CDR3 is CASSTLDRKETQYF. DNA for the CDR3: TGTGCCAGTAGTACCTTGGACAGGAAAGAGACCCAGTACTTC. The variable domain in full, with the rest retrieved from reference TRBV19 and TRBJ2-5, is DGGITQSPKYLFRKEGQNVTLSCEQNLNHDAMYWYRQDPGQGLRLIYYSQIVNDFQKGDIAEGYSVSREKKESFPLTVTSAQKNPTAFYLCASSTLDRKETQYFGPGTRLLVL.